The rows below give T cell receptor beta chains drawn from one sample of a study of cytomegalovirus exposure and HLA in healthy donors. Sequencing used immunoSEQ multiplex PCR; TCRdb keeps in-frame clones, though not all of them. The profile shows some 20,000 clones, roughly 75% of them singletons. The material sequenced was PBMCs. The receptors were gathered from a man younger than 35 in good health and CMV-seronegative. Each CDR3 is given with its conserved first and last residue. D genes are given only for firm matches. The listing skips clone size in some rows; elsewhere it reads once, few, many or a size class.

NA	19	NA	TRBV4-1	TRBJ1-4	TGCGCCAGCAGCCAAGACCCTGCGGGGGGGCAGGGGACTAATGAAAAACTGTTTTTT	CASSQDPAGGQGTNEKLFF
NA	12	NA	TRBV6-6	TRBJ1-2	TGTGCGGCGGGGGGGCCTAACTATGGCTACACCTTC	CAAGGPNYGYTF
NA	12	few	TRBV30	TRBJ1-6	TGTGCCTGGAGTGTACCTCAGGGGTCCCTCCACTTT	CAWSVPQGSLHF
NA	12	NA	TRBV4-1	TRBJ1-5	TGCGCCAGCAGCCCAGACGGGGAGGCCCAGCATTTT	CASSPDGEAQHF
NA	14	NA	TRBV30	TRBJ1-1	TGTGCCTGGAGTGTAGTCAGGGGTTACACTGAAGCTTTCTTT	CAWSVVRGYTEAFF
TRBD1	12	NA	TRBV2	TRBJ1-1	TGTGCCAGGGACAGGGTGGGCACTGAAGCTTTCTTT	CARDRVGTEAFF
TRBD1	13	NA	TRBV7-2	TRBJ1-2	TGTGCCAGCAGCTCAGGGACAGGGGGCGGCTACACCTTC	CASSSGTGGGYTF
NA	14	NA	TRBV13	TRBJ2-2	TGTGCCAGCAGCCCTACCGCGGGGATCGGGGAGCTGTTTTTT	CASSPTAGIGELFF
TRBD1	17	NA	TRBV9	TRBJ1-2	TGTGCCAGCAGCAGGCGTCGACAGGGCCTTAATGAATTTGGCTACACCTTC	CASSRRRQGLNEFGYTF
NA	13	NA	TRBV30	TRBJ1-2	TGTGCCTGGAGTGTATTGCAGGGCTATGGCTACACCTTC	CAWSVLQGYGYTF
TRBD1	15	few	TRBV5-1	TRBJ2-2	TGCGCCAGCAGCCGCCGGGACAGCGCCACCGGGGAGCTGTTTTTT	CASSRRDSATGELFF
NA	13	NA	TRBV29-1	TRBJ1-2	TGCAGCGACCAGGGTGGGACTTCGGGGGGCTACACCTTC	CSDQGGTSGGYTF
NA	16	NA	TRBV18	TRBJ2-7	TGTGCCAGCTCACCATTAGGTTTGGTAGCGGAATACGAGCAGTACTTC	CASSPLGLVAEYEQYF
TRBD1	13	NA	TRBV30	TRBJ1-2	TGTGCCTGCCCCGGACAGGCTAACTATGGCTACACCTTC	CACPGQANYGYTF
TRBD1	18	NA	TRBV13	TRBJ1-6	TGTGCCAGCAGCATACAGGGGACCCGATGGCAAAAGGCCTCACCCCTCCACTTT	CASSIQGTRWQKASPLHF
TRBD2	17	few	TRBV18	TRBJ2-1	TGTGCCAGCTCACCACCTGTGACTAGCTTGTCATACAATGAGCAGTTCTTC	CASSPPVTSLSYNEQFF
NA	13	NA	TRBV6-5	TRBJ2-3	TGTGCCAGCGTCGAGGCGGGGACAGATACGCAGTATTTT	CASVEAGTDTQYF
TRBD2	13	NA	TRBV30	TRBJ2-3	TGTGCCTGGACGAGGGACTACACAGATACGCAGTATTTT	CAWTRDYTDTQYF
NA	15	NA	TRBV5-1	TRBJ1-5	TGCGCCAGCAGCCCGGCCGGGGGGCTGAATCAGCCCCAGCATTTT	CASSPAGGLNQPQHF
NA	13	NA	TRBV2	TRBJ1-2	TGTGCCAGCAGTGTAGACAGCCTCTATGGCTACACCTTC	CASSVDSLYGYTF
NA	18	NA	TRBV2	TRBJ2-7	TGTGCCAGCAGTGAATTTTGGGTGGGAGACACCAGATCCTACGAGCAGTACTTC	CASSEFWVGDTRSYEQYF
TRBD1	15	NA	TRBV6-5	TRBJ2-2	TGTGCCAGCAGTTACACAACAGGGGGTGGCGGGGAGCTGTTTTTT	CASSYTTGGGGELFF
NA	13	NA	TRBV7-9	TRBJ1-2	TGTGCCAGCACCACTGGGGGGATCTATGGCTACACCTTC	CASTTGGIYGYTF